One sample yielded the 17 T cell receptor beta chains listed below, sequenced in a study of T cell responses to AZD1222 COVID-19 vaccine. Clones were read by immunoSEQ multiplex PCR, and TCRdb kept only the in-frame ones, dropping some. The data show some 130,000 clones, roughly 80% seen once. The source was peripheral blood, collected on day 0 of AZD1222 vaccination. Receptors originate from an adult in good health.

The chain links TRBV6-5 to TRBJ1-2; D remains ambiguous. V was shortened by 6 bases and J by 2 bases, with 7 bases between the two germline ends. The CDR3 loop spans 12 amino acids. Germline CDR1 and CDR2: MNHEY and SVGAGI. CDR3 in amino acids: CASRVQNYGYTF. The CDR3 nucleotides read TGTGCCAGCAGGGTACAGAACTATGGCTACACCTTC.

The gene calls are TRBV7-3 and TRBJ2-3; the D is unclear. The V end lost 2 bases, the J end lost 6 bases, and 12 bases lay between the germline ends. Per the germline V gene, CDR1 is SGHTA and CDR2 is FQGTGA. The CDR3 runs 14 residues. The CDR3 is CASSLGTKGDTQYF. DNA of the CDR3: TGTGCCAGCAGCTTAGGAACTAAAGGCGATACGCAGTATTTT.

The chain has TRBV28 and TRBJ2-2, with D uncertain. Trimming removed 5 bases at V and 0 bases at J, with 10 bases between. Germline lookup yields CDR1 MDHEN and CDR2 SYDVKM. The CDR3 is 15 amino acids. The DNA for the CDR3 is TGTGCCAGCAGTCCACACGGCGCGAACACCGGGGAGCTGTTTTTT. Translated, it gives CASSPHGANTGELFF.

This clone was counted a few times. This chain links TRBV6-1 with TRBJ1-2; D is uncertain. Germline values: CDR1 MNHNS, CDR2 SASEGT. V lost 2 bases to trimming and J lost 1 base, with 2 bases between them. The CDR3 consists of 12 residues. CDR3 DNA sequence: TGTGCCAGCAGTGAACTTAACTATGGCTACACCTTC. Its protein product is CASSELNYGYTF.

V and J are TRBV2 and TRBJ1-5; no firm D call. The CDR3 spans 14 residues. CDR1 is SNHLY, CDR2 FYNNEI, per germline. Trimming shortened V by 2 bases and J by 0 bases, and 5 bases separated the two germline ends. The CDR3 bases are TGTGCCAGCAGTGAAAGGCATAGCAATCAGCCCCAGCATTTT. This sequence encodes CASSERHSNQPQHF. Full variable domain (missing parts from reference TRBV2 and TRBJ1-5): EPEVTQTPSHQVTQMGQEVILRCVPISNHLYFYWYRQILGQKVEFLVSFYNNEISEKSEIFDDQFSVERPDGSNFTLKIRSTKLEDSAMYFCASSERHSNQPQHFGDGTRLSIL.

The chain carries TRBV30 and TRBJ2-5; tentatively, D is TRBD1 or TRBD2 (5 bases each). The V gene's germline CDR1 is GTSNPN and CDR2 SVGIG (reference sequence). This CDR3 has 14 amino acids. Trimming pared 1 base from V and 4 bases from J, leaving 13 bases between. In DNA, the CDR3 is TGTGCCTGGAGTGAGGGGAGCGTGCGAGAGACCCAGTACTTC. This gives the protein CAWSEGSVRETQYF.

The rearrangement links TRBV28 to TRBJ1-6, with D hard to call. The CDR3 has 12 amino acids. Germline CDR1 is MDHEN and CDR2 is SYDVKM. Trimming stripped 2 bases from V and 13 bases from J, with 9 bases between. CDR3 residues: CASSLGLGPLHF. The CDR3 DNA reads TGTGCCAGCAGTTTAGGCCTGGGGCCCCTCCACTTT.

This chain connects TRBV20-1 to TRBJ1-5; D is possibly TRBD1 (5 bases). Trimming removed 3 bases from V and 6 bases from J, with 15 bases in between. CDR3 length equals 14 residues. CDR1 is DFQATT, CDR2 SNEGSKA, per germline (reference sequence). The CDR3 DNA sequence: TGCAGTGCTAGTGAGGGGCTACCTGGTCAGCCCCAGCATTTT. Translated, it gives CSASEGLPGQPQHF.

The gene calls are TRBV19 and TRBJ1-5; possibly TRBD1 for D (6 bases). The CDR3 has 17 amino acids. Trimming removed 0 bases at V and 5 bases at J, with 17 bases between. The germline CDR1 and CDR2 sequences are LNHDA and SQIVND (reference sequence). The CDR3 reads CASSIDWAGRGDQPQHF. The CDR3 bases are TGTGCCAGTAGTATAGATTGGGCAGGGAGGGGGGATCAGCCCCAGCATTTT.

V is TRBV5-1 and J is TRBJ1-2; no reliable D call. Germline V gene lookup returns CDR1 SGHRS and CDR2 YFSETQ. The CDR3 extends over 13 amino acids. V was trimmed by 5 bases and J by 4 bases, leaving 12 bases between them. The CDR3 bases are TGCGCCAGCAGTCGGGAGGGCAGCTATGGCTACACCTTC. Its translation is CASSREGSYGYTF.

The V and J genes are TRBV5-1 and TRBJ1-1, with a possible D match to TRBD1 (5 bases). The germline CDR1 and CDR2 sequences are SGHRS and YFSETQ. The germline V and J ends were trimmed by 0 bases and 4 bases, with 16 bases remaining between them. The CDR3 covers 16 residues. CDR3 loop: CASSLVPGPSGTEAFF. The CDR3 DNA follows: TGCGCCAGCAGCTTGGTTCCGGGGCCCTCGGGCACTGAAGCTTTCTTT.

V gene TRBV30 combines with J gene TRBJ2-2, with D possibly being TRBD2 (5 bases). There are 11 residues in the CDR3. The V and J ends lost 1 base and 10 bases respectively, with 7 bases between them. The germline V gene has CDR1 GTSNPN and CDR2 SVGIG (reference sequence). The CDR3 bases are TGTGCCTGGAGTGGGAGGACGGAGCTGTTTTTT. Translating it yields CAWSGRTELFF.

The chain recombines TRBV13 with TRBJ1-4; D gene uncertain. Germline CDR1 and CDR2: PRHDT and FYEKMQ (reference sequence). CDR3 length: 13 residues. V gave up 2 bases and J gave up 7 bases, with 8 bases separating them. The CDR3 sequence is CASSLRHLEKLFF. The CDR3 DNA reads TGTGCCAGCAGCTTAAGGCACCTTGAAAAACTGTTTTTT.

This rearrangement joins TRBV7-9 to TRBJ2-3; a weak D match, TRBD1 (5 bases). V lost 6 bases, J lost 0 bases, and 10 bases lay in between. The CDR3 extends over 14 amino acids. Germline V gene lookup returns CDR1 SEHNR and CDR2 FQNEAQ (reference sequence). CDR3 in DNA: TGTGCCAGCAGTCCCCAGGGAAGCACAGATACGCAGTATTTT. Amino acid sequence: CASSPQGSTDTQYF.

The chain carries TRBV28 and TRBJ1-2, with D unresolved. This CDR3 contains 14 residues. Germline-derived CDR1 and CDR2 are MDHEN and SYDVKM. Trimming took off 5 bases at V and 2 bases at J, with 12 bases between the two ends. The CDR3 spells CASSPVGRNYGYTF. The DNA for the CDR3 is TGTGCCAGCAGTCCCGTAGGTAGGAACTATGGCTACACCTTC.

The genes are TRBV3-1 (or the pseudogene TRBV3-2) and TRBJ1-6; D uncertain. CDR1 LGHDT and CDR2 YNNKEL come from the germline V gene (reference sequence). V lost 5 bases, J lost 7 bases, and 6 bases lay in between. The CDR3 spans 12 residues. CDR3 residues: CASSAGNSPLHF. The CDR3 DNA follows: TGTGCCAGCAGCGCGGGGAATTCACCCCTCCACTTT.

The CDR3 coding sequence is TGCGCCAGCTCAATAGAGGGACACAAGAACACTGAAGCTTTCTTT. Translated: CASSIEGHKNTEAFF. This chain uses TRBV5-1 with TRBJ1-1; a weak D match, TRBD1 (6 bases). Trimming shortened V by 7 bases and J by 1 base, and 17 bases separated the two germline ends. Germline V gene sequence: CDR1 SGHRS, CDR2 YFSETQ. CDR3 size: 15 residues.